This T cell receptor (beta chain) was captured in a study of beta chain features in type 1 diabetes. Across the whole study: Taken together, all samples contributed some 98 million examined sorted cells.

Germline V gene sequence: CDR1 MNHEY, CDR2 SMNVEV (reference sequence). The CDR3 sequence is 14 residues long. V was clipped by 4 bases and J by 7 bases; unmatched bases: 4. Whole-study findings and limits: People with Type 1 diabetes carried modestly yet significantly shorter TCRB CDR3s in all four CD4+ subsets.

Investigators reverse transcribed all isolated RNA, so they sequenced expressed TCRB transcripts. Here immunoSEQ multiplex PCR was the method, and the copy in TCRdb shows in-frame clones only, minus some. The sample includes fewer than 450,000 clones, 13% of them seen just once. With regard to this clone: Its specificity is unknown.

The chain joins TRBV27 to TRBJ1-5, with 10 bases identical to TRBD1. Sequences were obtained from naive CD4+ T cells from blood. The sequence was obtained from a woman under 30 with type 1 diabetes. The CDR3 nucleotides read TGTGCCAGCAGTTCGACAGGGGGCGAGCAGCCCCAGCATTTT. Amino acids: CASSSTGGEQPQHF.